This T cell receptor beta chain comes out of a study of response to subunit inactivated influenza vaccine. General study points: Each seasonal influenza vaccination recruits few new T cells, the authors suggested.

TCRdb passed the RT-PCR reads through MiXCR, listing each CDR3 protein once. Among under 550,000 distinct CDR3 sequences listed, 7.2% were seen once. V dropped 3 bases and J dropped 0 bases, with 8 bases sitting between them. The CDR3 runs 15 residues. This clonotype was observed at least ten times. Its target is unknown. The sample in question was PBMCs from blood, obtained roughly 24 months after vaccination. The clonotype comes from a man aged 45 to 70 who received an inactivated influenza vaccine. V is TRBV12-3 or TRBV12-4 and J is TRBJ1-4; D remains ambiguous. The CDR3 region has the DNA TGTGCCAGCAGTTTGAAATCTTCAACTAATGAAAAACTGTTTTTT. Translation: CASSLKSSTNEKLFF.